These T cell receptor beta chains were read from a single sample in a study of blood T cell repertoires in COVID-19. The assay was immunoSEQ multiplex PCR, and TCRdb's table has in-frame clones only and misses some. Among about 260,000 clones listed, roughly 85% were seen once. Specimen: peripheral blood. The receptor set was obtained from a man aged 60 to 75 who had recovered from COVID-19. Both conserved end residues are part of each CDR3. The D gene is left open where the match is weak. Only some rows state a clone size, as once, few, many or a class for expanded clones.

TRBD1 TRBJ2-1 NA TRBV12-3/TRBV12-4 11 CASSPRDRLIF TGTGCCAGCAGTCCACGGGACAGACTTATCTTC
NA TRBJ2-7 NA TRBV5-1 14 CASSLLAEDYEQYF TGCGCCAGCAGCTTGTTAGCGGAAGACTACGAGCAGTACTTC
TRBD1 TRBJ2-3 NA TRBV2 14 CASLWTGRSDTQYF TGTGCCAGCTTGTGGACAGGGAGGTCAGATACGCAGTATTTT
TRBD1 TRBJ1-2 NA TRBV6-6 16 CASSYQTGTGGYGYTF TGTGCCAGCAGTTACCAAACCGGGACAGGGGGCTATGGCTACACCTTC
NA TRBJ2-5 NA TRBV23-1 15 CASSLETGRQETQYF TGCGCCAGCAGTCTGGAGACAGGCCGTCAAGAGACCCAGTACTTC
NA TRBJ1-3 NA TRBV3-1/TRBV3-2 17 CASSQDPVGASGNTIYF TGTGCCAGCAGCCAAGATCCGGTAGGAGCCTCTGGAAACACCATATATTTT
TRBD2 TRBJ2-5 once TRBV7-2 15 CASSLVSGGAKTQYF TGTGCCAGCAGCTTAGTATCCGGGGGGGCGAAGACCCAGTACTTC
NA TRBJ2-1 once TRBV27 14 CASSFRSGNNEQFF TGTGCCAGCAGTTTTAGGTCGGGTAACAATGAGCAGTTCTTC
NA TRBJ2-2 NA TRBV5-1 16 CASSLSPGSNTGELFF TGCGCCAGCAGCTTGTCTCCGGGTTCCAACACCGGGGAGCTGTTTTTT
NA TRBJ1-2 NA TRBV7-2 12 CASTLGTAGYTF TGTGCCAGCACCCTGGGCACTGCTGGCTACACCTTC
NA TRBJ2-7 NA TRBV28 16 CASSPRAGPLRSEQYF TGTGCCAGCAGCCCCCGCGCAGGCCCTCTAAGGTCCGAGCAGTACTTC
TRBD1 TRBJ1-3 NA TRBV19 14 CASYDRGGGNTIYF TGTGCCAGTTACGACAGGGGTGGTGGAAACACCATATATTTT
NA TRBJ1-1 NA TRBV21-1 16 CASSKDPTGQVTEAFF TGTGCCAGCAGCAAAGACCCGACAGGGCAGGTCACTGAAGCTTTCTTT
NA TRBJ2-3 NA TRBV6-1 13 CASSEGFEDTQYF TGTGCCAGCAGTGAGGGCTTCGAGGATACGCAGTATTTT
TRBD1 TRBJ1-1 NA TRBV28 15 CASSPPQGGNTEAFF TGTGCCAGCAGCCCCCCACAGGGGGGGAACACTGAAGCTTTCTTT
TRBD2 TRBJ2-1 once TRBV6-1 15 CASSEPPSGRDEQFF TGTGCCAGCAGTGAACCCCCTAGCGGGAGGGATGAGCAGTTCTTC
NA TRBJ1-4 NA TRBV5-4 18 CASSLSDSFFATNEKLFF TGTGCCAGCAGCTTGTCGGACAGCTTTTTTGCAACTAATGAAAAACTGTTTTTT
NA TRBJ2-7 NA TRBV12-3/TRBV12-4 12 CASMGSSYEQYF TGTGCCAGCATGGGGAGCTCCTACGAGCAGTACTTC